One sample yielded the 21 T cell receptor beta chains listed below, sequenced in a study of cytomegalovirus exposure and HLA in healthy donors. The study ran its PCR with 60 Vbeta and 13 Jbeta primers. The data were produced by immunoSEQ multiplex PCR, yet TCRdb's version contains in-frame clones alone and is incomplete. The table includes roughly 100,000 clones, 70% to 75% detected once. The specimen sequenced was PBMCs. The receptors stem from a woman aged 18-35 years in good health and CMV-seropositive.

CDR3 residues: CASSSSGTSGYEQYF. The CDR3 DNA follows: TGTGCCAGCAGTTCCTCCGGGACTAGCGGCTACGAGCAGTACTTC. This chain connects TRBV6-6 to TRBJ2-7, with 11 nucleotides matching TRBD2. Per germline, CDR1 MNHNY and CDR2 SVGAGI (reference sequence). The CDR3 contains 15 residues. V dropped 4 bases and J dropped 3; count of bases not matched to a gene: 5.

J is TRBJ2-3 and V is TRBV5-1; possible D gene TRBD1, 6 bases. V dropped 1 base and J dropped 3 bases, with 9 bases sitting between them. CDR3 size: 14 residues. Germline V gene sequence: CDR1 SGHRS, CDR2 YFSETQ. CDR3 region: CASSLYQGTDTQYF. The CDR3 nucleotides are TGCGCCAGCAGCTTGTATCAGGGGACAGATACGCAGTATTTT.

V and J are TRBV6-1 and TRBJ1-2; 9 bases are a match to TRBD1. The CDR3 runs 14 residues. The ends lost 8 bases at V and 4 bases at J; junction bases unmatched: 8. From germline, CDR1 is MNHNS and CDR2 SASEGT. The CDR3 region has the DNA TGTGCCAGCCGGGACAGGGACCCCCCCTATGGCTACACCTTC. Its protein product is CASRDRDPPYGYTF.

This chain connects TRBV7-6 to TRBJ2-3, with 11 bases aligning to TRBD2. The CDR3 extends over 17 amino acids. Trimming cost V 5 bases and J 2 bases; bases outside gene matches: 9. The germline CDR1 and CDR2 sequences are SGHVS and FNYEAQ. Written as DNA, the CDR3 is TGTGCCAGCAGCCCCATGACTAGCGGGATTTCCACAGATACGCAGTATTTT. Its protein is CASSPMTSGISTDTQYF. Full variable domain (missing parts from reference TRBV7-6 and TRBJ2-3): GAGVSQSPRYKVTKRGQDVALRCDPISGHVSLYWYRQALGQGPEFLTYFNYEAQQDKSGLPNDRFSAERPEGSISTLTIQRTEQRDSAMYRCASSPMTSGISTDTQYFGPGTRLTVL.

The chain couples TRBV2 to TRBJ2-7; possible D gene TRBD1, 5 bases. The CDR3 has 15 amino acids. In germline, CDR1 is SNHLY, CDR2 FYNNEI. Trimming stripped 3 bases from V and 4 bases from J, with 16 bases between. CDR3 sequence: CASSDFGQGVYEQYF. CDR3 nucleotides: TGTGCCAGCAGTGATTTCGGGCAGGGTGTGTACGAGCAGTACTTC.

In DNA, the CDR3 is TGTGCCAGCTTCCGGGACTACTCCTACGAGCAGTACTTC. Protein product: CASFRDYSYEQYF. The chain combines TRBV2 with TRBJ2-7, with TRBD2 matching over 7 bases. Trimming at V came to 8 bases and at J to 0 bases, leaving 4 bases not matched to a gene. Germline V lookup: CDR1 SNHLY, CDR2 FYNNEI. The CDR3 length is 13 residues. Supplemented by reference TRBV2 and TRBJ2-7, the full variable domain reads EPEVTQTPSHQVTQMGQEVILRCVPISNHLYFYWYRQILGQKVEFLVSFYNNEISEKSEIFDDQFSVERPDGSNFTLKIRSTKLEDSAMYFCASFRDYSYEQYFGPGTRLTVT.

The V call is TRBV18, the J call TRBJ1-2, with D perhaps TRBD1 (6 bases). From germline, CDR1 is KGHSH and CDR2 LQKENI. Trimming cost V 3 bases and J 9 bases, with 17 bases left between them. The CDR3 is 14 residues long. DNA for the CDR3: TGTGCCAGCTCACCCGAGACAGGTTCGTTCAGCTACACCTTC. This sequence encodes CASSPETGSFSYTF.

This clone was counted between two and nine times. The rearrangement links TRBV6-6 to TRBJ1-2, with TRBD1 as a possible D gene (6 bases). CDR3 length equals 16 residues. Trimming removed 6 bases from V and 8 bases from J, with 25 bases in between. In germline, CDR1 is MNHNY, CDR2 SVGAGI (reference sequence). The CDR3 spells CASSQKLLQGEGGYTF. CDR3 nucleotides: TGTGCCAGCAGCCAGAAGCTTCTACAGGGTGAAGGCGGCTACACCTTC.

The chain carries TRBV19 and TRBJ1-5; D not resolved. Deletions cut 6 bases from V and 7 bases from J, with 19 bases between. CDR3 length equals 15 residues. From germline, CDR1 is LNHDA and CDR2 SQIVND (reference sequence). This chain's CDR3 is CASRPAKGGLQPQHF. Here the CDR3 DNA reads TGTGCCAGTAGGCCGGCAAAGGGAGGTCTCCAGCCCCAGCATTTT.

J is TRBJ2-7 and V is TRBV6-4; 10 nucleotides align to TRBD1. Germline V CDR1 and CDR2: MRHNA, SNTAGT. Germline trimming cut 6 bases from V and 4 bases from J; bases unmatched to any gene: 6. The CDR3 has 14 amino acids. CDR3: CASSSGTGVYEQYF. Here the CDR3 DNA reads TGTGCCAGCAGCAGTGGGACAGGGGTGTACGAGCAGTACTTC.

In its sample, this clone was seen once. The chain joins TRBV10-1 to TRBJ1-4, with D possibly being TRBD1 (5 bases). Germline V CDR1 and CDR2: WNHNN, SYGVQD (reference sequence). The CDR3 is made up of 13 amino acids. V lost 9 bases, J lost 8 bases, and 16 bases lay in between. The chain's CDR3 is CARRDRGREKLFF. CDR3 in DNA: TGCGCCAGAAGGGACCGGGGGAGGGAAAAACTGTTTTTT.

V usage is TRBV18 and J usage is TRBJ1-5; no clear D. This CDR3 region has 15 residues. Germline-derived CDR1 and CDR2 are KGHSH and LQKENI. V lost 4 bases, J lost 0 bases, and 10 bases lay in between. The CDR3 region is CASSRDGNSNQPQHF. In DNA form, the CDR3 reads TGTGCCAGCTCACGAGACGGGAATAGCAATCAGCCCCAGCATTTT.

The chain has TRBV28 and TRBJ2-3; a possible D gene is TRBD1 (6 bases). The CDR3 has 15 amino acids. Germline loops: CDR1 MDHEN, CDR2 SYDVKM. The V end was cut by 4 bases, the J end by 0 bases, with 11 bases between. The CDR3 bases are TGTGCCAGCAGTTCTCACAGGGACAGCACAGATACGCAGTATTTT. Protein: CASSSHRDSTDTQYF.

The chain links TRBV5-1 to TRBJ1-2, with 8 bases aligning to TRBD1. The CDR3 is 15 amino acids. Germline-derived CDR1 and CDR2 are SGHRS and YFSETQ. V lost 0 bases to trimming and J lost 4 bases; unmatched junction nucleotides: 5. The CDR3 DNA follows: TGCGCCAGCAGCTTGGGAACAGGGGGAGTCTATGGCTACACCTTC. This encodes CASSLGTGGVYGYTF.

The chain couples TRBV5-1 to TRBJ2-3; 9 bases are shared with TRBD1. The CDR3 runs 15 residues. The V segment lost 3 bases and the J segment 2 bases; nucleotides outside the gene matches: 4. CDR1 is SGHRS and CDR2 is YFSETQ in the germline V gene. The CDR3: CASSWGQGVTDTQYF. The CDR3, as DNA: TGCGCCAGCAGCTGGGGACAGGGAGTCACAGATACGCAGTATTTT.

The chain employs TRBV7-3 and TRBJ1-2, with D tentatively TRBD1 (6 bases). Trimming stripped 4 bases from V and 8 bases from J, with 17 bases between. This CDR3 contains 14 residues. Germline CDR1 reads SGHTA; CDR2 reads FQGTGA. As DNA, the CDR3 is TGTGCCAGCAGCTCAGGGGAAGAATTGAGAGGCTACACCTTC. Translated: CASSSGEELRGYTF. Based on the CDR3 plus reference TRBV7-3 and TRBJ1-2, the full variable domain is GAGVSQTPSNKVTEKGKYVELRCDPISGHTALYWYRQSLGQGPEFLIYFQGTGAADDSGLPNDRFFAVRPEGSVSTLKIQRTERGDSAVYLCASSSGEELRGYTFGSGTRLTVV.

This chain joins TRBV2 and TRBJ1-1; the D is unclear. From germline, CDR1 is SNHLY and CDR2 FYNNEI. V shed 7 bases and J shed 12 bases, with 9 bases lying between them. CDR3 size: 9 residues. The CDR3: CASTSGPFF. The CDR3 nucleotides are TGTGCCAGCACCAGCGGCCCTTTCTTT.

The DNA of the CDR3 is TGCGCCAGCAGCCAAGCACTTAGCGCGGGCTACGAGCAGTACTTC. This encodes CASSQALSAGYEQYF. V usage is TRBV4-3 and J usage is TRBJ2-7; D is perhaps TRBD2 (5 bases). V dropped 1 base and J dropped 3 bases, with 13 bases sitting between them. The V gene's germline CDR1 is LGHNA and CDR2 YSLEER. This CDR3 contains 15 residues.

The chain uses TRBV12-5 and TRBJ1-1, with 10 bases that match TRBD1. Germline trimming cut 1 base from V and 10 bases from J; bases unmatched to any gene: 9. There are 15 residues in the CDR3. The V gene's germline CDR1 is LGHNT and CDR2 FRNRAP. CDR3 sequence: CASGLGQGAMGPAFF. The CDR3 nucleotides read TGTGCTAGTGGTTTGGGACAGGGGGCGATGGGACCAGCTTTCTTT.

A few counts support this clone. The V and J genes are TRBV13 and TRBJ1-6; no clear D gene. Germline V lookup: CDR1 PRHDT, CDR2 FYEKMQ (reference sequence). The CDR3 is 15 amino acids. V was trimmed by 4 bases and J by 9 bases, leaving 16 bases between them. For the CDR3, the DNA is TGTGCCAGCAGCTCTCGGTCAGGCGGGTTTTCACCCCTCCACTTT. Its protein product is CASSSRSGGFSPLHF.

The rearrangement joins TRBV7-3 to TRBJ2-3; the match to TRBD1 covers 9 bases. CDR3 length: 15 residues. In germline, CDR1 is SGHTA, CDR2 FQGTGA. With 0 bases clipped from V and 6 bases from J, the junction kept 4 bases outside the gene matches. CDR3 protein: CASSLTPGTGDTQYF. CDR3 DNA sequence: TGTGCCAGCAGCTTAACGCCCGGGACAGGGGATACGCAGTATTTT.